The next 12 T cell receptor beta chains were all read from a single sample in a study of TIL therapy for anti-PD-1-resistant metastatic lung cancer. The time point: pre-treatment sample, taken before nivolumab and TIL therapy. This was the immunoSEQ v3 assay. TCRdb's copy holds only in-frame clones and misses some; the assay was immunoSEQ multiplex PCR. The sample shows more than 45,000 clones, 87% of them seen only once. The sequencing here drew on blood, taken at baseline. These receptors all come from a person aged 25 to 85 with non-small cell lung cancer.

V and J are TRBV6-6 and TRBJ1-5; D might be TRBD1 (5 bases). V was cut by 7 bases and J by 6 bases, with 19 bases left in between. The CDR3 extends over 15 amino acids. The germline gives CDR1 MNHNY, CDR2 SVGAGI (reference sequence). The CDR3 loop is CASTRAVGGIQPQHF. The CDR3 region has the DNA TGTGCCAGCACCAGGGCCGTGGGCGGCATTCAGCCCCAGCATTTT.

Written as DNA, the CDR3 is TGTGCCAGCAGCCGAGGGACGGGACAGCCCCAGCATTTT. Residues: CASSRGTGQPQHF. This sequence joins TRBV7-9 and TRBJ1-5; possibly TRBD1 for D (5 bases). This CDR3 comprises 13 residues. Germline V lookup: CDR1 SEHNR, CDR2 FQNEAQ (reference sequence). V was trimmed by 5 bases and J by 7 bases, leaving 12 bases between them. Combining the CDR3 with reference TRBV7-9 and TRBJ1-5 gives the whole variable domain DTGVSQNPRHKITKRGQNVTFRCDPISEHNRLYWYRQTLGQGPEFLTYFQNEAQLEKSRLLSDRFSAERPKGSFSTLEIQRTEQGDSAMYLCASSRGTGQPQHFGDGTRLSIL.

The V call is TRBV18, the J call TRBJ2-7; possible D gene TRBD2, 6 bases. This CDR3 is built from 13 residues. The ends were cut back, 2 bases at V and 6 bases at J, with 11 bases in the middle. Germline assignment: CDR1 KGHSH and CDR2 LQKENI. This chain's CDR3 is CASSPLTGGEQYF. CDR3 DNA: TGTGCCAGCTCACCATTGACCGGGGGCGAGCAGTACTTC. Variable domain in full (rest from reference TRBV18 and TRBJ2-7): NAGVMQNPRHLVRRRGQEARLRCSPMKGHSHVYWYRQLPEEGLKFMVYLQKENIIDESGMPKERFSAEFPKEGPSILRIQQVVRGDSAAYFCASSPLTGGEQYFGPGTRLTVT.

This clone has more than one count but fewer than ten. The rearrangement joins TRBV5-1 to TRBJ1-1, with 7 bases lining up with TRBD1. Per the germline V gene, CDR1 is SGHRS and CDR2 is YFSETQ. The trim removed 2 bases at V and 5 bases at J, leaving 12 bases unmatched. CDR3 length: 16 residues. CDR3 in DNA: TGCGCCAGCAGCTTCGGGACAGCCAAGGCGGTTACTGAAGCTTTCTTT. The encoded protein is CASSFGTAKAVTEAFF.

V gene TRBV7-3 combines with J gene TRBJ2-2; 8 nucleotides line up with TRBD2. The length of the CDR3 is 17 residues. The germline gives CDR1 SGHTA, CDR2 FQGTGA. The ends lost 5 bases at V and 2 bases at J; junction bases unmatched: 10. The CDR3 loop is CASSPEVLAGNTGELFF. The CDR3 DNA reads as TGTGCCAGCAGCCCAGAGGTCCTAGCGGGTAACACCGGGGAGCTGTTTTTT. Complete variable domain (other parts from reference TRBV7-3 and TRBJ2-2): GAGVSQTPSNKVTEKGKYVELRCDPISGHTALYWYRQSLGQGPEFLIYFQGTGAADDSGLPNDRFFAVRPEGSVSTLKIQRTERGDSAVYLCASSPEVLAGNTGELFFGEGSRLTVL.

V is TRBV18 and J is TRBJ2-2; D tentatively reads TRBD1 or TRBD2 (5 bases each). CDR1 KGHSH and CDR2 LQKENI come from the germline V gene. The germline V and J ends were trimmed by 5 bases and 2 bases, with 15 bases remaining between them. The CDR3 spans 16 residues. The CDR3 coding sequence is TGTGCCAGCTCAGCAGACCGGGACGTCAACACCGGGGAGCTGTTTTTT. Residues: CASSADRDVNTGELFF.

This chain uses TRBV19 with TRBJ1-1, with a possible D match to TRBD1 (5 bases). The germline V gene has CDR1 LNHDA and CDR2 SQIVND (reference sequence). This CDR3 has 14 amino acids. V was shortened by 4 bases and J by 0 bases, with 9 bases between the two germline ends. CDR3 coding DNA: TGTGCCAGTAGTACGACAGTCATGAACACTGAAGCTTTCTTT. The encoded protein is CASSTTVMNTEAFF.

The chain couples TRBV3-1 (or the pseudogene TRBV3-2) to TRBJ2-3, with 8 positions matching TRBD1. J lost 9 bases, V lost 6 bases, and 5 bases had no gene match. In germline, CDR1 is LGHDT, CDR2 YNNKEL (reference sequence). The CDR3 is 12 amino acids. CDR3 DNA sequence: TGTGCCAGCAGTCCACAGGGGGTGACGCAGTATTTT. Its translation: CASSPQGVTQYF.

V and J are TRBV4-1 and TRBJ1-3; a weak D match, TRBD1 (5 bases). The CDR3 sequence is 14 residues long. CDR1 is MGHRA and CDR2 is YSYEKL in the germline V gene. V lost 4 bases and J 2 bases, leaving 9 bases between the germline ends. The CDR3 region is CASSLPGTGNTIYF. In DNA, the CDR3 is TGCGCCAGCAGCCTCCCAGGGACTGGAAACACCATATATTTT.

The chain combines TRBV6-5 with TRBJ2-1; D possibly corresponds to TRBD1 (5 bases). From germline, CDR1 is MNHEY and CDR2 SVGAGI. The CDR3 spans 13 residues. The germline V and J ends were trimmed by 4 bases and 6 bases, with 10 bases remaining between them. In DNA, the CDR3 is TGTGCCAGCAGTTCGATGACAGTCAATGAGCAGTTCTTC. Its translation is CASSSMTVNEQFF.

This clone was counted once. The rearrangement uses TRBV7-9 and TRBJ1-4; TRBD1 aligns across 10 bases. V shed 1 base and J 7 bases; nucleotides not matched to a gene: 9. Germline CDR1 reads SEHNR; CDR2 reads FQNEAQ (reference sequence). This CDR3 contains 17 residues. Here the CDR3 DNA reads TGTGCCAGCAGCTTAGGTAGTGGGACAGGGGCCACTGAAAAACTGTTTTTT. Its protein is CASSLGSGTGATEKLFF.

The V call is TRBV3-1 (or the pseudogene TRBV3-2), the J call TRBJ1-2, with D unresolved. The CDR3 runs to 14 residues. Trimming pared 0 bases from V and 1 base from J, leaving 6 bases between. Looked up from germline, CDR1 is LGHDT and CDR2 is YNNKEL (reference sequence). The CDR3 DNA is TGTGCCAGCAGCCAAGACCTCAATAACTATGGCTACACCTTC. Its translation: CASSQDLNNYGYTF.